This TCR beta chain appears in the sequencing data of a study of shared clonotypes between healthy human individuals. Study as a whole: Donors had three CD4 naive, three CD4 memory, two CD8 naive and one CD8 memory plate apiece. Points from the study as a whole: Relative to clonotypes present in all four donors, those not shared had lower generation probabilities.

Regarding this clone: Antigen specificity is unknown.

The CDR3 extends over 17 amino acids. Trimming removed 0 bases at V and 2 bases at J, with 13 bases between. From germline, CDR1 is MNHEY and CDR2 SMNVEV (reference sequence). Donation came from healthy HIV-negative adults that had no recent acute infections or vaccinations. Deep was the level used in running the assay. Sequencing was performed with immunoSEQ multiplex PCR; in TCRdb, only in-frame clones are kept and a portion is missing. Among about 690,000 clones listed, 80% to 95% were seen once. The sample consisted of memory CD8+ T cells from PBMCs. Described subset: CD45RO+ cells pooled with CCR7-negative TemRA cells. This receptor was taken from a man aged 18 to 30 in good health. Some clones in this sample may be carry-over from other donors' samples. The rearrangement links TRBV27 to TRBJ2-2, with a possible D match to TRBD1 (6 bases). CDR3 sequence: CASSLSTGTLNTGELFF. The CDR3 DNA follows: TGTGCCAGCAGTTTATCAACAGGGACACTTAACACCGGGGAGCTGTTTTTT.